This T cell receptor (beta chain) was recovered during a study of cytomegalovirus exposure and HLA in healthy donors. Germline assignment: CDR1 SGDLS and CDR2 YYNGEE. The J segment lost 6 bases and the V segment lost 4 bases, leaving 0 bases of the junction unmatched. The CDR3 is made up of 13 amino acids. 60 Vbeta and 13 Jbeta primers were used in PCR. Data came from immunoSEQ multiplex PCR; TCRdb stores just in-frame clones and leaves some out. The listing records about 48,000 clones. The chain combines TRBV9 with TRBJ2-3; 12 bases are a match to TRBD2. Material for sequencing was PBMCs. This TCR derives from a woman aged 40 to 50 in good health and CMV-seronegative. The CDR3 reads CASSLAGGDTQYF. The CDR3 coding sequence is TGTGCCAGCAGCCTAGCGGGAGGGGATACGCAGTATTTT.